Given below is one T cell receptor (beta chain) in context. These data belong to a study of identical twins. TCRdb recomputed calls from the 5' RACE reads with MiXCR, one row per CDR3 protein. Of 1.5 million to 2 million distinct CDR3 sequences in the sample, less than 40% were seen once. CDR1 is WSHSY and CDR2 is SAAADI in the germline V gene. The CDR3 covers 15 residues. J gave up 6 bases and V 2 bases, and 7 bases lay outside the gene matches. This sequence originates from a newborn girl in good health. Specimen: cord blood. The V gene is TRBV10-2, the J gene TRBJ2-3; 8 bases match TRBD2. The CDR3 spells CASSEHGTRRDTQYF. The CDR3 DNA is TGCGCCAGCAGTGAGCATGGGACTAGAAGGGATACGCAGTATTTT.